This T cell receptor beta chain originates from a study of T cells in narcolepsy. V shed 2 bases and J shed 7 bases, with 20 bases lying between them. Germline lookup yields CDR1 MNHNY and CDR2 SVGAGI (reference sequence). The CDR3 contains 16 residues. The repertoire was sequenced with immunoSEQ multiplex PCR; TCRdb's copy has only in-frame clones and lacks some. The table lists about 32,000 clones, around 77% of them singletons. The gene calls are TRBV6-6 and TRBJ1-2; D uncertain. The source of this sequence is a human donor in good health. The specimen was memory (CD45RA-) CD4+ T cells from blood. The CDR3 DNA sequence: TGTGCCAGCAGTTACGGGCCGGGCCCAGGAGAGGGTGGCTACACCTTC. Translating it yields CASSYGPGPGEGGYTF.